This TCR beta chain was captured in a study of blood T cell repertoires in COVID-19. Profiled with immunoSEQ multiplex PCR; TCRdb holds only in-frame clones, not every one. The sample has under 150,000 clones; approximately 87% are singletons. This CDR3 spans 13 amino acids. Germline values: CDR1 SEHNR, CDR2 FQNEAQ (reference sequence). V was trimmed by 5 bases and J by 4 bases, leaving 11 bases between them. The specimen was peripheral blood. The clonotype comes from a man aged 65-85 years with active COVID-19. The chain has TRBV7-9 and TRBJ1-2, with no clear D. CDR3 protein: CASSQSGLYGYTF. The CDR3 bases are TGTGCCAGCAGCCAATCTGGGCTCTATGGCTACACCTTC.